Described below is a single T cell receptor beta chain sequence and its context. Produced via immunoSEQ multiplex PCR; TCRdb's table is partial and in-frame only. The table has some 210,000 clones, approximately 80% seen once. Everyone who took part was about 18 to 90 years old, and they came from 20 to 25 US areas. Participants were placed into cohorts based on the clinical history they reported. V was pared by 4 bases and J by 0 bases, with 13 bases between. The length of the CDR3 is 15 residues. Per germline, CDR1 SGHAT and CDR2 FQNNGV. This entry belongs to a study of blood T cell repertoires in COVID-19. Study background: Acute and convalescent COVID-19 samples came from the United States, Italy and Spain. T cells, B-cell-depleted T cells, or PBMCs provided the cDNA or gDNA that served as material.

The sample comprised PBMCs or T cells enriched from blood (not recorded which). The TCR originated in a woman aged 45-60 years with acute COVID-19. The chain carries TRBV11-2 and TRBJ2-7, with D tentatively TRBD1 (5 bases). Written as DNA, the CDR3 is TGTGCCAGCAGCTCCTCACAGGTACCCTCCTACGAGCAGTACTTC. Its protein product is CASSSSQVPSYEQYF.